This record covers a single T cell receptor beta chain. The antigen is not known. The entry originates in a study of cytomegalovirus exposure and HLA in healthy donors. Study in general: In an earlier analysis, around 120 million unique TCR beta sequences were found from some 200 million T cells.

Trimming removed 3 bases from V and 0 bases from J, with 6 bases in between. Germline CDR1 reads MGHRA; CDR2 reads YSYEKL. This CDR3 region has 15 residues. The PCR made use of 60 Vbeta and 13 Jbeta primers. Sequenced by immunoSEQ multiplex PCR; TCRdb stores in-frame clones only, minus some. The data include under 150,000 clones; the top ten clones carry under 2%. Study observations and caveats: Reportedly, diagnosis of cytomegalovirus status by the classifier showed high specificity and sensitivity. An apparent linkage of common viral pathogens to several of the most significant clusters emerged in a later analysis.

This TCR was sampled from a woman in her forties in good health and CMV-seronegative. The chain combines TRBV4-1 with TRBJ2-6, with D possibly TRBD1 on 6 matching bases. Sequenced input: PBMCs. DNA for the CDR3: TGCGCCAGCAGCCAGGACAGCTCTGGGGCCAACGTCCTGACTTTC. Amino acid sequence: CASSQDSSGANVLTF.